This T cell receptor beta chain emerged from a study of regulatory T cells in long-lasting Graves disease. A few counts support this clonotype. At one end, the junction sequence differs from germline, possibly due to a read error. In germline, CDR1 is KGHDR, CDR2 SFDVKD. The CDR3 is made up of 16 amino acids. CDR3 regions were amplified by Arm-PCR using iRepertoire HTBI primers to build TCR beta libraries. TCRdb redid the calling of the multiplex PCR reads with MiXCR, one entry per CDR3 protein. The table has around 250,000 distinct CDR3 sequences, approximately 18% seen once. Time point here: newly diagnosed GD, antithyroid drugs for less than 3 months. PBMCs were the source of the RNA used for TCR sequencing. The same data also contributed to another study, on T cells in Graves' hyperthyroidism and ophthalmopathy.

This clonotype originated in a woman under 40 with Graves disease. The material was peripheral blood mononuclear cells (PBMCs), obtained at new diagnosis, from a patient treated with antithyroid drugs. The chain couples TRBV24-1 to TRBJ2-5, with TRBD1 matching 7 bases. The CDR3 sequence: CATSDSTGFGQEAQYF. The DNA of the CDR3 is TGTGCCACCAGTGACTCGACAGGGTTCGGCCAAGAGGCCCAGTACTTC.